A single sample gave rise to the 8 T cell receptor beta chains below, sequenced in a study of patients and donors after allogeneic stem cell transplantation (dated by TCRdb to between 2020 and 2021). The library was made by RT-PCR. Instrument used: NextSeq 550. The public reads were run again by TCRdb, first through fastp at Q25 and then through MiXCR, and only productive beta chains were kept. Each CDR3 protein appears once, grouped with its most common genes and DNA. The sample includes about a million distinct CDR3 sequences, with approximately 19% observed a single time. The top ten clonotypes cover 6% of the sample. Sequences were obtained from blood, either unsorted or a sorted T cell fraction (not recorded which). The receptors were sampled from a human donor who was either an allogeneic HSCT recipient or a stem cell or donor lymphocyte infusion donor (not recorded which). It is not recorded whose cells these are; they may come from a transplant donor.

The CDR3 DNA is TGTGCCACCAGTGATTCCTTGGACAGGGGAAACATGAACACTGAAGCTTTCTTT. Its translation: CATSDSLDRGNMNTEAFF. The J gene is TRBJ1-1, the V gene TRBV24-1; 9 positions agree with TRBD1. The CDR3 covers 18 residues. V gave up 2 bases and J gave up 0 bases; unmatched junction bases: 9. The germline CDR1 and CDR2 sequences are KGHDR and SFDVKD.

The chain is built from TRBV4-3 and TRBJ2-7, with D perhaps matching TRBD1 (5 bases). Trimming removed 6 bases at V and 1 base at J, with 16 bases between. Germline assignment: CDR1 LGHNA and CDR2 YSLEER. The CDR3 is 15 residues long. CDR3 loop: CASSKDQGISYEQYF. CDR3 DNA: TGCGCCAGCAGTAAGGATCAGGGTATATCCTACGAGCAGTACTTC.

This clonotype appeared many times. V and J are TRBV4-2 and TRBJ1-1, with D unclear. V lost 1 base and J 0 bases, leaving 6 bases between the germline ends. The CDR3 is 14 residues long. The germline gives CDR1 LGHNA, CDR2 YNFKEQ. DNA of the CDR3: TGTGCCAGCAGCCAAGGGGAAATGAACACTGAAGCTTTCTTT. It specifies CASSQGEMNTEAFF.

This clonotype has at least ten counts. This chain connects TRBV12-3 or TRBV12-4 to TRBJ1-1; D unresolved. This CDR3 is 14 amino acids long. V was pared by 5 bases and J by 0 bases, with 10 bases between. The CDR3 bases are TGTGCCAGCAGTGTACATGGTTTGAACACTGAAGCTTTCTTT. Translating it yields CASSVHGLNTEAFF.

CDR3 sequence (DNA): TGTGCCAGCAGCTTAGCCAGCTCTGTGGAGACCCAGTACTTC. Its translation is CASSLASSVETQYF. The J gene is TRBJ2-5, the V gene TRBV7-2, with D unresolved. This CDR3 spans 14 amino acids. V was clipped by 0 bases and J by 5 bases, with 10 bases between them. Germline V CDR1 and CDR2: SGHTA, FQGNSA.

The CDR3 loop is CATGTTLGGSNTGELFF. The CDR3, as DNA: TGTGCCACCGGTACCACCCTCGGCGGATCGAACACCGGGGAGCTGTTTTTT. The chain couples TRBV12-3 or TRBV12-4 to TRBJ2-2; D ambiguous. This CDR3 is 17 amino acids long. The germline V and J ends were trimmed by 10 bases and 0 bases, with 21 bases remaining between them.

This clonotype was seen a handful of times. DNA of the CDR3: TGTGCCAGCAGCTTATGGGTCGGCAGGGGGTACAATGAGCAGTTCTTC. Protein product: CASSLWVGRGYNEQFF. The chain employs TRBV7-9 and TRBJ2-1; TRBD1 matches 7 bases. Unmatched junction bases numbered 8, after V lost 2 bases and J lost 4 bases. The germline V gene encodes CDR1 SEHNR and CDR2 FQNEAQ (reference sequence). The CDR3 consists of 16 residues.

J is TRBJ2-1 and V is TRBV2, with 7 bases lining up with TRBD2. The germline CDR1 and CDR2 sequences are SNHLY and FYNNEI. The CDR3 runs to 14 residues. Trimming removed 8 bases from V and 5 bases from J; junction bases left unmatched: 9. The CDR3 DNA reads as TGTGCCAGCGTGCAAGAACTAGCGAACAATGAGCAGTTCTTC. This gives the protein CASVQELANNEQFF.